The clone carrying this TCR beta chain was picked up many times. Antigen unknown. The data were obtained in a study of read filtering for tumor transcriptome and immune sequencing. Study-level information: Mean patient age was 65.9 years, range about 47 to 85; some 17 male, 14 to 15 female.

This library used roughly 400 ng RNA and molecular barcoded adaptors spanning alpha/delta and beta/gamma chains. Each CDR3 protein is one row after TCRdb ran MiXCR on the reads. The profile covers 35,000 to 55,000 distinct CDR3 sequences, with 10% to 15% appearing a single time and roughly 15% taken by the ten largest. The germline gives CDR1 SGHRS, CDR2 YFSETQ. The ends lost 4 bases at V and 1 base at J; junction bases unmatched: 1. This CDR3 region has 13 residues. Notes on the study in general: IR-seq and RNA-seq agreed better without single-read clonotypes. This fraction held mixed bone marrow immune cells after CD138-negative sorting.

V is TRBV5-1 and J is TRBJ2-7; the match to TRBD2 covers 8 bases. Material: a population of CD138-negative cells sorted from bone marrow. The source of this sequence is a donor aged 40 or over with multiple myeloma. CDR3 amino acids: CASSRGGSYEQYF. CDR3 DNA: TGCGCCAGCAGCCGGGGGGGGTCCTACGAGCAGTACTTC.